These T cell receptor beta chains were read from a single sample in a study of T cells in tumors after PD-1 blockade. Sequencing was performed with immunoSEQ multiplex PCR; in TCRdb, only in-frame clones are kept and a portion is missing. The data show 60,000 to 70,000 clones, with approximately 74% seen just once and over 3.5% held by the top ten. The starting material was PBMCs, obtained after anti-PD-1 treatment. All receptors derive from a human donor with basal cell carcinoma. Each CDR3 is given without its conserved first and last residue. The order of the fields is J gene, V gene, CDR3 protein.

j_call: TRBJ2-3; v_call: TRBV7-9; cdr3_aa: ASSLSLLGQANTDTQY
j_call: TRBJ1-5; v_call: TRBV6-5; cdr3_aa: ASSDWGSSNQPQH
j_call: TRBJ2-1; v_call: TRBV9; cdr3_aa: ASSVETGDWDEQF
j_call: TRBJ2-1; v_call: TRBV5-1; cdr3_aa: ASSLVVPAEQF
j_call: TRBJ1-2; v_call: TRBV9; cdr3_aa: ASSVAPRGDYGYT
j_call: TRBJ2-5; v_call: TRBV6-6; cdr3_aa: ASSYPGTRRRETQY
j_call: TRBJ2-2; v_call: TRBV6-2/TRBV6-3; cdr3_aa: ASSPSGLAGVRNTGELF
j_call: TRBJ2-5; v_call: TRBV3-1/TRBV3-2; cdr3_aa: ASSPYSTGEETQY
j_call: TRBJ1-5; v_call: TRBV27; cdr3_aa: ASSSDRVNNQPQH
j_call: TRBJ2-1; v_call: TRBV5-1; cdr3_aa: ASSLVPGVSYNEQF
j_call: TRBJ1-3; v_call: TRBV5-8; cdr3_aa: ASSRDRGSGNTIY
j_call: TRBJ1-1; v_call: TRBV5-4; cdr3_aa: ASSLNLARADTEAF
j_call: TRBJ1-3; v_call: TRBV28; cdr3_aa: ASRKSSGNTIY
j_call: TRBJ1-5; v_call: TRBV19; cdr3_aa: ASRRTGDQPQH
j_call: TRBJ2-7; v_call: TRBV12-5; cdr3_aa: ASASGVHEQY
j_call: TRBJ2-3; v_call: TRBV5-6; cdr3_aa: ASSLAARDPSTDTQY
j_call: TRBJ1-5; v_call: TRBV15; cdr3_aa: ATSRDLWEDSNQPQH
j_call: TRBJ2-7; v_call: TRBV7-2; cdr3_aa: ASSPRGSGEGAYEQY
j_call: TRBJ2-5; v_call: TRBV5-6; cdr3_aa: ASSLGDRGWETQY
j_call: TRBJ2-1; v_call: TRBV10-3; cdr3_aa: AIQRGATVNEQF
j_call: TRBJ2-2; v_call: TRBV23-1; cdr3_aa: ASSPITQGRNTGELF
j_call: TRBJ2-3; v_call: TRBV28; cdr3_aa: ASSPASGGPDTQY
j_call: TRBJ2-7; v_call: TRBV18; cdr3_aa: ASSPYQTGPSGYEQY
j_call: TRBJ2-1; v_call: TRBV13; cdr3_aa: ASSWGNEQF
j_call: TRBJ1-1; v_call: TRBV10-2; cdr3_aa: ASSEAGKNTEAF
j_call: TRBJ1-4; v_call: TRBV6-6; cdr3_aa: ASSFPGRGNEKLF
j_call: TRBJ2-7; v_call: TRBV7-6; cdr3_aa: ASSLAPASRAYEQY
j_call: TRBJ1-2; v_call: TRBV4-1; cdr3_aa: ASSHAGTGNYGYT
j_call: TRBJ2-7; v_call: TRBV2; cdr3_aa: ASSERLAGEQY
j_call: TRBJ2-5; v_call: TRBV7-9; cdr3_aa: ASSLAYSGAQETQY
j_call: TRBJ2-2; v_call: TRBV9; cdr3_aa: ASSVGGGGTGELF
j_call: TRBJ2-2; v_call: TRBV12-3/TRBV12-4; cdr3_aa: ASSPDRTGELF
j_call: TRBJ2-7; v_call: TRBV7-2; cdr3_aa: ASSSRLSGGFYEQY
j_call: TRBJ2-2; v_call: TRBV7-6; cdr3_aa: ASSPITGELF
j_call: TRBJ1-5; v_call: TRBV19; cdr3_aa: ASSITGTVGQPQH
j_call: TRBJ2-7; v_call: TRBV18; cdr3_aa: ASSLLDAGGEQY
j_call: TRBJ2-7; v_call: TRBV4-2; cdr3_aa: ASSQSTSGSSYEQY
j_call: TRBJ2-7; v_call: TRBV5-6; cdr3_aa: ASSLLGQGYEQY